This T cell receptor (beta chain) was recorded in a study of Ad26.COV2.S vaccination and SARS-CoV-2 variants. Study-level points and caveats: Breadth of non-spike TCRs did not differ between vaccinees and placebo recipients.

Described treatment: over 15 received Ad26.COV2.S at low or high dose, single or two shots; five or six received placebo; per-sample allocation not given. Day 63 after the first vaccine or placebo injection was the time point for sampling. In Boston, an adult donor aged 18-55 years took part. Note on this clone: Its antigen is unknown.

The method was immunoSEQ multiplex PCR; TCRdb's version includes in-frame clones alone and lacks a portion of them. The data hold roughly 510,000 clones, with 70% to 90% observed a single time. Specimen: peripheral blood, collected in a trial of Ad26.COV2.S vaccine versus placebo. The clonotype originates from a person between 18 and 59 years old who received the Ad26.COV2.S COVID-19 vaccine or a placebo.

CDR3 residues: CAWSVLFGGAETQYF. Here the CDR3 DNA reads TGTGCCTGGAGTGTACTTTTCGGAGGAGCAGAGACCCAGTACTTC. V and J are TRBV30 and TRBJ2-5, with D perhaps matching TRBD2 (5 bases). This CDR3 region has 15 residues. Between the trimmed V and J ends, which lost 0 bases and 4 bases, there was a span of 15 bases. The V gene's germline CDR1 is GTSNPN and CDR2 SVGIG (reference sequence). Complete variable domain (other parts from reference TRBV30 and TRBJ2-5): SQTIHQWPATLVQPVGSPLSLECTVEGTSNPNLYWYRQAAGRGLQLLFYSVGIGQISSEVPQNLSASRPQDRQFILSSKKLLLSDSGFYLCAWSVLFGGAETQYFGPGTRLLVL.